The 32 T cell receptor beta chains reported below all come from one sample, sequenced in a study of T cell changes during pregnancy in multiple sclerosis. Using immunoSEQ multiplex PCR, the repertoire was profiled, and TCRdb retains in-frame clones only, with some absent. This table has over 50,000 clones, 70% to 90% appearing once. This sample comprised CD4+ T cells from peripheral blood mononuclear cells, obtained in the third trimester of pregnancy. These TCRs come from a female donor with multiple sclerosis, enrolled in a pregnancy study.

The chain employs TRBV7-2 and TRBJ1-1; 9 positions match TRBD1. With V trimmed by 1 base and J by 10 bases, 7 bases remained unmatched. CDR1 SGHTA and CDR2 FQGNSA come from the germline V gene. There are 14 residues in the CDR3. DNA of the CDR3: TGTGCCAGCAGCTTAGATGGGACAGGGTCGGTAGCTTTCTTT. It yields the protein CASSLDGTGSVAFF.

The chain joins TRBV4-2 to TRBJ2-2; 7 bases are shared with TRBD1. V shed 6 bases and J 2 bases; nucleotides not matched to a gene: 9. This CDR3 spans 16 amino acids. The germline V gene encodes CDR1 LGHNA and CDR2 YNFKEQ. This chain's CDR3 is CASRRGGTANTGELFF. In nucleotides, the CDR3 is TGTGCCAGCAGGCGAGGTGGGACAGCCAACACCGGGGAGCTGTTTTTT.

V usage is TRBV21-1 and J usage is TRBJ2-7; TRBD2 is the table's D call, not checked against the DNA. TRBV21-1 is a pseudogene. This CDR3 contains 14 residues. The CDR3 sequence: CASPRGGTPYEQYF. In nucleotides, the CDR3 is TGTGCCTCCCCCCGGGGAGGGACCCCCTACGAGCAGTACTTC.

The V gene is TRBV14, the J gene TRBJ2-6; TRBD2 is a possible D gene (5 bases). CDR1 is SGHDN and CDR2 is FVKESK in the germline V gene. V was cut by 2 bases and J by 5 bases, with 7 bases left in between. The CDR3 is made up of 14 amino acids. CDR3 DNA: TGTGCCAGCAGCCAAACGGACTGGGCCAACGTCCTGACTTTC. Translating it yields CASSQTDWANVLTF.

CDR3 sequence: CASSLVADPRTGELFF. The CDR3 nucleotides read TGCGCCAGCAGCTTGGTGGCAGACCCCAGGACCGGGGAGCTGTTTTTT. The chain is built from TRBV5-1 and TRBJ2-2; D ambiguous. CDR1 and CDR2 from the germline V gene are SGHRS and YFSETQ. The CDR3 totals 16 residues. Trimming took off 0 bases at V and 5 bases at J, with 14 bases between the two ends.

This clone was counted a few times. For the CDR3, the DNA is TGTGCCATCAGTGAGCGTAATGTGGCAGATAGCAATCAGCCCCAGCATTTT. It encodes CAISERNVADSNQPQHF. The genes are TRBV10-3 and TRBJ1-5; D unresolved. The CDR3 loop spans 17 amino acids. V lost 2 bases to trimming and J lost 0 bases, with 14 bases between them. Germline V gives CDR1 ENHRY, CDR2 SYGVKD.

The gene calls are TRBV28 and TRBJ1-4; TRBD1 matches at 8 bases. This CDR3 spans 14 amino acids. V trimming: 3 bases; J trimming: 7 bases; junction bases outside the gene matches: 4. Germline values: CDR1 MDHEN, CDR2 SYDVKM. The CDR3 here is CASSFPTGVEKLFF. The CDR3 DNA follows: TGTGCCAGCAGTTTTCCGACAGGGGTTGAAAAACTGTTTTTT.

The genes are TRBV9 and TRBJ1-1; weak D call: TRBD1 (5 bases). This CDR3 region has 14 residues. The germline V gene encodes CDR1 SGDLS and CDR2 YYNGEE. V lost 1 base, J lost 6 bases, and 13 bases lay in between. CDR3 bases: TGTGCCAGCAGCGTAAGGGGTCAGGGCGCTGAAGCTTTCTTT. Its translation: CASSVRGQGAEAFF.

This clone was observed a single time. The rearrangement joins TRBV2 to TRBJ2-5; D is uncertain. Germline CDR1 and CDR2: SNHLY and FYNNEI. The CDR3 contains 12 residues. Trimming took off 0 bases at V and 4 bases at J, with 3 bases between the two ends. CDR3 nucleotides: TGTGCCAGCAGTGAAGCGCGAGAGACCCAGTACTTC. It translates to CASSEARETQYF.

The chain is built from TRBV2 and TRBJ1-3; 7 nucleotides agree with TRBD1. The CDR3 loop spans 15 amino acids. The junction had 6 bases not matched to a gene; V was cut back by 4 bases and J by 3 bases. CDR1 and CDR2 (germline): SNHLY, FYNNEI. CDR3: CASSAPTGVGNTIYF. In DNA form, the CDR3 reads TGTGCCAGCAGTGCCCCAACAGGGGTTGGAAACACCATATATTTT.

The DNA of the CDR3 is TGCGCCAGCAGTGAGTTCTTGGGCGGGACTCTGCAGTATTTT. Protein product: CASSEFLGGTLQYF. This sequence joins TRBV10-2 and TRBJ2-3; possibly TRBD2 for D (6 bases). The CDR3 totals 14 residues. Germline V gene data show CDR1 as WSHSY and CDR2 as SAAADI. V was cut by 1 base and J by 11 bases, with 16 bases left in between.

The chain employs TRBV19 and TRBJ1-5; 8 bases match TRBD1. CDR3 length equals 15 residues. Germline-derived CDR1 and CDR2 are LNHDA and SQIVND (reference sequence). J lost 5 bases, V lost 4 bases, and 7 bases had no gene match. The CDR3: CASSRAEDRDQPQHF. The CDR3 bases are TGTGCCAGTAGTAGAGCCGAGGACAGGGATCAGCCCCAGCATTTT.

This clone was counted a single time. This chain uses TRBV18 with TRBJ2-7; 7 bases match TRBD1. Trimming took 7 bases from V and 2 from J; bases not matched to a gene: 8. The CDR3 is made up of 14 amino acids. Germline V gene lookup returns CDR1 KGHSH and CDR2 LQKENI. CDR3 bases: TGTGCCAGCTTGTCGGGACAGAAAGCCTACGAGCAGTACTTC. Translation: CASLSGQKAYEQYF.

This chain uses TRBV30 with TRBJ2-6, with D hard to call. Trimming pared 2 bases from V and 0 bases from J, leaving 14 bases between. Germline V lookup: CDR1 GTSNPN, CDR2 SVGIG (reference sequence). The CDR3 runs 17 residues. The CDR3 coding sequence is TGTGCCTGGAGTTTTTTCGTCCTGAGCTCTGGGGCCAACGTCCTGACTTTC. This encodes CAWSFFVLSSGANVLTF. The whole variable domain, remainder taken from reference TRBV30 and TRBJ2-6, is SQTIHQWPATLVQPVGSPLSLECTVEGTSNPNLYWYRQAAGRGLQLLFYSVGIGQISSEVPQNLSASRPQDRQFILSSKKLLLSDSGFYLCAWSFFVLSSGANVLTFGAGSRLTVL.

This clone was detected only once. The CDR3 ends on some other residue instead of the conserved phenylalanine or tryptophan, so this is likely a read error. This rearrangement joins TRBV5-1 to TRBJ1-1; TRBD1 aligns across 7 bases. Germline V lookup: CDR1 SGHRS, CDR2 YFSETQ. J lost 2 bases, V lost 2 bases, and 6 bases had no gene match. The CDR3 loop spans 15 amino acids. The CDR3 DNA follows: TGCGCCAGCAGCTTATATACAGGGGCTAACACTGAAGCTTTCCTT. Its translation: CASSLYTGANTEAFL.

This chain joins TRBV5-4 and TRBJ2-1; TRBD1 might be the D (6 bases). CDR1 is SGHNT, CDR2 YYREEE, per germline (reference sequence). CDR3 size: 15 residues. V lost 7 bases to trimming and J lost 2 bases, with 16 bases between them. The CDR3 here is CASGTQGPAYNEQFF. The CDR3 DNA sequence: TGTGCCAGCGGAACCCAGGGGCCTGCCTACAATGAGCAGTTCTTC.

The DNA of the CDR3 is TGTGCCAGCAGGAATGGACAGGGACGAAGCACTGAAGCTTTCTTT. Translated: CASRNGQGRSTEAFF. V and J are TRBV6-1 and TRBJ1-1; the match to TRBD1 covers 8 bases. The germline V gene has CDR1 MNHNS and CDR2 SASEGT. The CDR3 runs 15 residues. After removal of 6 bases from V and 4 bases from J, the junction contained 10 bases not matched to a gene.

V gene TRBV29-1 combines with J gene TRBJ1-2, with D perhaps matching TRBD1 (5 bases). The germline V and J ends were trimmed by 4 bases and 4 bases, with 7 bases remaining between them. CDR1 is SQVTM and CDR2 is ANQGSEA in the germline V gene. CDR3 length: 11 amino acids. DNA of the CDR3: TGCAGCGTTGGGGGGGGCTATGGCTACACCTTC. It translates to CSVGGGYGYTF.

V is TRBV4-1 and J is TRBJ1-3; D is unclear. V was pared by 0 bases and J by 9 bases, with 12 bases between. The CDR3 is made up of 14 amino acids. Germline CDR1 and CDR2: MGHRA and YSYEKL. The CDR3 DNA reads TGCGCCAGCAGCCAAGAGTCCGAGTTGAGCACCATATATTTT. Its translation is CASSQESELSTIYF.

The CDR3 here is CASNPQGGNEQYF. In nucleotides, the CDR3 is TGTGCCAGTAATCCCCAGGGTGGGAACGAGCAGTACTTC. This rearrangement joins TRBV19 to TRBJ2-7; perhaps TRBD1 as D (5 bases). Deletions cut 7 bases from V and 5 bases from J, with 15 bases between. Per the germline V gene, CDR1 is LNHDA and CDR2 is SQIVND (reference sequence). The CDR3 spans 13 residues.

This chain connects TRBV9 to TRBJ2-1, with 10 bases aligning to TRBD2. The CDR3 is 15 amino acids. With 5 bases clipped from V and 5 bases from J, the junction kept 7 bases outside the gene matches. In germline, CDR1 is SGDLS, CDR2 YYNGEE. The CDR3 nucleotides read TGTGCCAGCAGACAAAGCGGGAGGGCCAACAATGAGCAGTTCTTC. It is translated as CASRQSGRANNEQFF.

V and J are TRBV19 and TRBJ1-2, with 7 bases fitting TRBD1. With V trimmed by 4 bases and J by 3 bases, 2 bases remained unmatched. This CDR3 comprises 13 residues. Germline V gene data show CDR1 as LNHDA and CDR2 as SQIVND (reference sequence). The CDR3 DNA reads as TGTGCCAGTAGTAGACAGGGCGACTATGGCTACACCTTC. It translates to CASSRQGDYGYTF. Full variable domain (outside the CDR3, taken from reference TRBV19 and TRBJ1-2): DGGITQSPKYLFRKEGQNVTLSCEQNLNHDAMYWYRQDPGQGLRLIYYSQIVNDFQKGDIAEGYSVSREKKESFPLTVTSAQKNPTAFYLCASSRQGDYGYTFGSGTRLTVV.

The chain combines TRBV10-3 with TRBJ1-1; D is uncertain. Trimming pared 4 bases from V and 1 base from J, leaving 7 bases between. The germline CDR1 and CDR2 sequences are ENHRY and SYGVKD. This CDR3 spans 13 amino acids. CDR3 bases: TGTGCCATCAGTGGTCGGAGGAACACTGAAGCTTTCTTT. This codes for CAISGRRNTEAFF.

This CDR3 reads CASSLPGTQYTQYF. CDR3 DNA: TGTGCCAGCAGCTTGCCCGGGACTCAATATACGCAGTATTTT. The chain couples TRBV5-8 to TRBJ2-3; D is possibly TRBD2 (6 bases). Trimming removed 1 base from V and 7 bases from J, with 13 bases in between. Germline V gene data show CDR1 as SGHTS and CDR2 as YDEGEE. This CDR3 comprises 14 residues.

The CDR3 nucleotides read TGTGCCACCAGCACTCGACAGTTACGGGCGGGAGGGCCCTCAAGAAATGAGCAGTTCTTC. Amino acids: CATSTRQLRAGGPSRNEQFF. The genes are TRBV15 and TRBJ2-1; 9 nucleotides agree with TRBD2. Looked up from germline, CDR1 is LNHNV and CDR2 is YYDKDF (reference sequence). The CDR3 is 20 residues long. V lost 4 bases to trimming and J lost 7 bases; unmatched junction nucleotides: 23.

J is TRBJ1-2 and V is TRBV14, with no clear D. V gave up 0 bases and J gave up 8 bases, with 7 bases separating them. From germline, CDR1 is SGHDN and CDR2 FVKESK. The CDR3 is 12 amino acids. Here the CDR3 reads CASSQDARGYTF. The CDR3 DNA is TGTGCCAGCAGCCAAGACGCACGGGGCTACACCTTC.

The rearrangement joins TRBV11-2 to TRBJ2-1; maybe TRBD1 (6 bases). The CDR3 sequence is 13 residues long. V was pared by 1 base and J by 9 bases, with 10 bases between. Germline V CDR1 and CDR2: SGHAT, FQNNGV. The CDR3 region is CASSLARGVEQFF. The CDR3 DNA follows: TGTGCCAGCAGCTTAGCCAGGGGCGTTGAGCAGTTCTTC.

A few counts support this clone. This chain links TRBV7-8 with TRBJ1-1, with D hard to call. Germline V gene data show CDR1 as SGHVS and CDR2 as FQNEAQ. CDR3 length: 12 amino acids. The germline V and J ends were trimmed by 5 bases and 4 bases, with 8 bases remaining between them. The CDR3 region is CASSPSGTEAFF. The CDR3 nucleotides read TGTGCCAGCAGCCCCTCGGGCACTGAAGCTTTCTTT.

The chain recombines TRBV5-1 with TRBJ2-3; 7 nucleotides line up with TRBD2. This CDR3 contains 14 residues. The germline V gene has CDR1 SGHRS and CDR2 YFSETQ. V shed 4 bases and J 9 bases; nucleotides not matched to a gene: 11. The CDR3 sequence is CASSRRLAPQTQYF. In DNA form, the CDR3 reads TGCGCCAGCAGCCGACGACTAGCTCCGCAGACGCAGTATTTT.

The count of this clone is one. The CDR3 region is CASSTQLPYEQYF. CDR3 DNA sequence: TGTGCCAGCAGCACACAGCTACCCTACGAGCAGTACTTC. The rearrangement uses TRBV7-8 and TRBJ2-7; D gene ambiguous. The germline gives CDR1 SGHVS, CDR2 FQNEAQ. Trimming took 5 bases from V and 2 from J, leaving 10 bases between them. This CDR3 comprises 13 residues.

The V and J genes are TRBV2 and TRBJ1-2; maybe TRBD1 (6 bases). CDR3 length equals 17 residues. Trimming pared 7 bases from V and 1 base from J, leaving 22 bases between. CDR1 and CDR2 from the germline V gene are SNHLY and FYNNEI. The CDR3 bases are TGTGCCAGCAATGGGGGCGGGTCTGGGGTTTTTAACTATGGCTACACCTTC. It codes for CASNGGGSGVFNYGYTF.

This clone was seen a handful of times. The chain is built from TRBV19 and TRBJ1-5; D unresolved. This CDR3 region has 13 residues. The germline V and J ends were trimmed by 1 base and 6 bases, with 7 bases remaining between them. Germline assignment: CDR1 LNHDA and CDR2 SQIVND (reference sequence). CDR3 nucleotide sequence: TGTGCCAGTAGTATAGGTCTGAGTCAGCCCCAGCATTTT. Translated, it gives CASSIGLSQPQHF.